The 3 T cell receptor beta chains below come from one sample, sequenced in a study of T cells in Graves' hyperthyroidism and ophthalmopathy. Amplification of TCR beta CDR3 regions was performed using RNA transcripts as template. Initially, a first-round RT-PCR of the TCR CDR3 employed the HTBI primer set. Each CDR3 protein is one row after TCRdb ran MiXCR on the multiplex PCR reads. The table shows approximately 610,000 distinct CDR3 sequences, with about 15% occurring only once. The sample comprised blood. All receptors derive from a woman aged 40-49 years with Graves' ophthalmopathy.

This clonotype was counted only a few times. The J gene is TRBJ2-5, the V gene TRBV10-3; D possibly uses TRBD1 or TRBD2 (5 bases each). The CDR3 runs 15 residues. V was pared by 6 bases and J by 7 bases, with 21 bases between. Per germline, CDR1 ENHRY and CDR2 SYGVKD. The CDR3 sequence: CAIRSDRTPRGTQYF. Written as DNA, the CDR3 is TGTGCCATCAGGAGTGATAGGACCCCGAGGGGGACCCAGTACTTC.

In its sample, this clonotype was seen many times. This chain uses TRBV6-4 with TRBJ2-7; D may correspond to TRBD1 or TRBD2 (5 bases each). The CDR3 is 14 residues long. CDR1 is MRHNA, CDR2 SNTAGT, per germline. V was cut by 7 bases and J by 7 bases, with 20 bases left in between. The chain's CDR3 is CASISAGPRVEQYF. CDR3 DNA: TGTGCCAGCATCTCGGCAGGGCCGAGGGTAGAGCAGTACTTC.

This clonotype was seen at least ten times. The rearrangement links TRBV15 to TRBJ1-1; no clear D gene. Trimming stripped 4 bases from V and 3 bases from J, with 12 bases between. Germline CDR1 reads LNHNV; CDR2 reads YYDKDF (reference sequence). The CDR3 contains 14 residues. The CDR3 loop is CATSTRGADTEAFF. The CDR3 DNA reads as TGTGCCACCAGCACACGGGGTGCCGACACTGAAGCTTTCTTT.